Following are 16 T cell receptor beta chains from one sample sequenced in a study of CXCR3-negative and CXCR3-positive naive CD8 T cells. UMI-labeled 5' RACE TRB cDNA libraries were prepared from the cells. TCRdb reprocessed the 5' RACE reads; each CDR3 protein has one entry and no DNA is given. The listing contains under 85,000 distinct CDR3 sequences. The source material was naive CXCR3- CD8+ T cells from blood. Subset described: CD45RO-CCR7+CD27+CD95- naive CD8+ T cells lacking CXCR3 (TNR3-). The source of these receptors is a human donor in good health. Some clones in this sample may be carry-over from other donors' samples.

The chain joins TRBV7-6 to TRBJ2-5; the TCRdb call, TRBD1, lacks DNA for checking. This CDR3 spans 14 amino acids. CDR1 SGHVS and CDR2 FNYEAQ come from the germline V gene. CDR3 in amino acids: CASRIDRVEETQYF.

The CDR3 here is CASSLELAGTDTQYF. This chain connects TRBV28 to TRBJ2-3; TCRdb lists TRBD2, though no DNA is available to test this call. This CDR3 region has 15 residues. Per the germline V gene, CDR1 is MDHEN and CDR2 is SYDVKM. The entire variable domain, with the rest obtained from reference TRBV28 and TRBJ2-3, is as follows: DVKVTQSSRYLVKRTGEKVFLECVQDMDHENMFWYRQDPGLGLRLIYFSYDVKMKEKGDIPEGYSVSREKKERFSLILESASTNQTSMYLCASSLELAGTDTQYFGPGTRLTVL.

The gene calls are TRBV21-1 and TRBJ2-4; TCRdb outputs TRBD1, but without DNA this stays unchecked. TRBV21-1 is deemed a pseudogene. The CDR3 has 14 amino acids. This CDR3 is CASSKRGVRGIQYF.

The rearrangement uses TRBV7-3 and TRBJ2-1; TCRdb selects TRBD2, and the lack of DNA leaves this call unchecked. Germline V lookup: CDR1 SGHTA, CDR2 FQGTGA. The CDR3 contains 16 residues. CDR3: CASSDQLAGVSGEQFF.

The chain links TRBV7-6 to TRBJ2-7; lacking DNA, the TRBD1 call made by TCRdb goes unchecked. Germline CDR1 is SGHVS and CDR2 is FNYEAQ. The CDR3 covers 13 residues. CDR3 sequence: CASSAVGGYEQYF.

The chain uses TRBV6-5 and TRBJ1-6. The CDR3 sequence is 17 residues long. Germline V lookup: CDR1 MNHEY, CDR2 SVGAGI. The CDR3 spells CASSFAPGARAGSPLHF.

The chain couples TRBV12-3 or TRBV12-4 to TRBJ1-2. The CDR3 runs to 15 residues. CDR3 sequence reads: CASTLDGQDNYGYTF.

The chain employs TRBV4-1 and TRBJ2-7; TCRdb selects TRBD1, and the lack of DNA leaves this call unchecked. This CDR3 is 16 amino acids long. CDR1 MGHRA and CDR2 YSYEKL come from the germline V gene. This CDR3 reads CASSQTLGTGAYEQYF.

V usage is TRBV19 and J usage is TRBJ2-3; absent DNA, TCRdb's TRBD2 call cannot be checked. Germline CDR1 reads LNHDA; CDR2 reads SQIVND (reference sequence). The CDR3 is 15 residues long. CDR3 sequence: CASRLLAGGTDTQYF.

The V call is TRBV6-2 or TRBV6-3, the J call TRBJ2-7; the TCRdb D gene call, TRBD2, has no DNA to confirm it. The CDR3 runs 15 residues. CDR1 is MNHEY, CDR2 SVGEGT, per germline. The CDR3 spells CASSSGLDLLYEQYF.

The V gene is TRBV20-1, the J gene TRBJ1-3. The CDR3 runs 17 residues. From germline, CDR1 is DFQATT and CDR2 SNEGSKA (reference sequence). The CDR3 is CSAREIVDPALGNTIYF.

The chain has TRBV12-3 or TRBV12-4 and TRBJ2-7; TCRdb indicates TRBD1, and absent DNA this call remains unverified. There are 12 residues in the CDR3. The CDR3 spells CASSPLGHEQYF.

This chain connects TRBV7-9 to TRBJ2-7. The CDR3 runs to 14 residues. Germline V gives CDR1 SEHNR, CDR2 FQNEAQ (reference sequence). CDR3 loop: CASSSRTGAYEQYF.

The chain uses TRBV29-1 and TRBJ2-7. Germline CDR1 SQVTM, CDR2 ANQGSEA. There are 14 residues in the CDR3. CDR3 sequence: CSVIGSKSSYEQYF.

The chain's CDR3 is CAISPDFAGGPPYEQYF. This rearrangement joins TRBV10-3 to TRBJ2-7; TCRdb selects TRBD2, and the lack of DNA leaves this call unchecked. This CDR3 is 17 amino acids long. Germline values: CDR1 ENHRY, CDR2 SYGVKD.

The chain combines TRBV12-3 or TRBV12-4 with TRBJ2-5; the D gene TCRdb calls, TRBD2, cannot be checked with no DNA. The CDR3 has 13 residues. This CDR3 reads CASRGLGEETQYF.